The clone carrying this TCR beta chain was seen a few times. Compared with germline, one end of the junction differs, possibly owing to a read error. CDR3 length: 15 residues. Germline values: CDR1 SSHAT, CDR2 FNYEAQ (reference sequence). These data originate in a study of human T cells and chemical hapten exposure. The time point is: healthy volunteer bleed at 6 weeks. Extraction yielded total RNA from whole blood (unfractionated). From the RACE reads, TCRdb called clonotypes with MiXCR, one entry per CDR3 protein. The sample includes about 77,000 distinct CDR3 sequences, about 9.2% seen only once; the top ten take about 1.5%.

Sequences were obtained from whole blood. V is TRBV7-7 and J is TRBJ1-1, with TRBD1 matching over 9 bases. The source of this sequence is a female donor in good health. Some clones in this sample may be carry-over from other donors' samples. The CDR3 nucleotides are TGTGCTAGCAGGTATCCACCGGGACAGGGAACTGAAGCTTTCTTT. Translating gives CASRYPPGQGTEAFF.